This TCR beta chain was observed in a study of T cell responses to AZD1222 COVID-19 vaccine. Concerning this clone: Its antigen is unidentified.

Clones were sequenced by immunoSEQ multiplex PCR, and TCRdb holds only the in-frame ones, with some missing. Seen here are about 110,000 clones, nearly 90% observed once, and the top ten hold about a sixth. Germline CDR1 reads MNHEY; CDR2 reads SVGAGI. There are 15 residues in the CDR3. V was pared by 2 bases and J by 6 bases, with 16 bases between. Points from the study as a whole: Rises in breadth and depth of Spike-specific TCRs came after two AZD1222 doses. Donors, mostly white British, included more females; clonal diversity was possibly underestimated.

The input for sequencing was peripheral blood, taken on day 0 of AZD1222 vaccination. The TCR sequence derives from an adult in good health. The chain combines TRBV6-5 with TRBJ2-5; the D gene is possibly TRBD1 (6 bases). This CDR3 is CASSYEAGVVKTQYF. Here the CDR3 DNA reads TGTGCCAGCAGTTACGAGGCAGGGGTGGTGAAGACCCAGTACTTC.